This T cell receptor (beta chain) was retrieved from a study of T cells after yellow fever vaccination. TCRdb reprocessed the 5' RACE reads via MiXCR and lists one record per CDR3 protein. The table has hundreds of thousands of distinct CDR3 sequences, around 12% seen once. Germline CDR1 and CDR2: ENHRY and SYGVKD. The CDR3 covers 15 residues. The V and J ends lost 3 bases and 9 bases, in that order; junction bases with no gene match: 6. This clonotype has only a few counts. The TCR originated in a man aged 25-45 years who received the YFV17D yellow fever vaccine. The sequenced sample was PBMCs, obtained on the day of the yellow fever booster vaccination. This chain joins TRBV10-3 and TRBJ2-1; 12 positions agree with TRBD2. The CDR3 sequence is CAISDASGRASEQFF. The CDR3 nucleotides are TGTGCCATCAGTGATGCTAGCGGGAGGGCTAGTGAGCAGTTCTTC.